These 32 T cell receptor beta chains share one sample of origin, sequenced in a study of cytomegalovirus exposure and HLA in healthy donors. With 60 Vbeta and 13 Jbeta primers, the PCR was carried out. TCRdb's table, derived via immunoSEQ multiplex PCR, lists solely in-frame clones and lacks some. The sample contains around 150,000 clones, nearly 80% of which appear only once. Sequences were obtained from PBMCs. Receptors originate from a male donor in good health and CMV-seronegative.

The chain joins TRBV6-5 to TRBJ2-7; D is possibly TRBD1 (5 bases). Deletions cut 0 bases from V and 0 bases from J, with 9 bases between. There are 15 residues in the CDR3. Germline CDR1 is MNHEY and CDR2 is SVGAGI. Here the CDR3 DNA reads TGTGCCAGCAGTTACTCCAGGGTGTCCTCCTACGAGCAGTACTTC. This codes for CASSYSRVSSYEQYF.

The chain's CDR3 is CASSLPGQEYTGELFF. The CDR3 coding sequence is TGTGCCAGCAGCTTACCGGGACAGGAGTACACCGGGGAGCTGTTTTTT. This sequence joins TRBV5-4 and TRBJ2-2; 8 bases align to TRBD1. J was trimmed by 3 bases and V by 2 bases; bases with no gene match: 6. CDR3 length: 16 amino acids. CDR1 and CDR2 from the germline V gene are SGHNT and YYREEE (reference sequence).

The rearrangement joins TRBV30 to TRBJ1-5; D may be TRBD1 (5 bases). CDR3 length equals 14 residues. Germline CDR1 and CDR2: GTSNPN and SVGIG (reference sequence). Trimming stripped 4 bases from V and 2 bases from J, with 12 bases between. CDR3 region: CAWNGASGNQPQHF. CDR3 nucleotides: TGTGCCTGGAATGGGGCGTCGGGCAATCAGCCCCAGCATTTT. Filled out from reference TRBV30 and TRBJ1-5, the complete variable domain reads SQTIHQWPATLVQPVGSPLSLECTVEGTSNPNLYWYRQAAGRGLQLLFYSVGIGQISSEVPQNLSASRPQDRQFILSSKKLLLSDSGFYLCAWNGASGNQPQHFGDGTRLSIL.

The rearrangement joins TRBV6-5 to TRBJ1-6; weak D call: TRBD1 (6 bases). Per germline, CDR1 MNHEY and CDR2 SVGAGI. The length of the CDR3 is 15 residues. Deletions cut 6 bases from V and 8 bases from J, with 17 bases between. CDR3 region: CASSGYVRGDSPLHF. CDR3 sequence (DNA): TGTGCCAGCAGCGGTTACGTCAGGGGAGATTCACCCCTCCACTTT.

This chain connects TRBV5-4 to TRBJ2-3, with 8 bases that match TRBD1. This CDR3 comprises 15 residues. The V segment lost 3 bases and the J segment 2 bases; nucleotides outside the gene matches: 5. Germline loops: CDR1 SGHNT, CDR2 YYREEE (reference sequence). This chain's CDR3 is CASSYDRGYTDTQYF. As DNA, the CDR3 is TGTGCCAGCAGCTATGACAGGGGCTACACAGATACGCAGTATTTT. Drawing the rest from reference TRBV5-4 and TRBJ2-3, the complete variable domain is ETGVTQSPTHLIKTRGQQVTLRCSSQSGHNTVSWYQQALGQGPQFIFQYYREEENGRGNFPPRFSGLQFPNYSSELNVNALELDDSALYLCASSYDRGYTDTQYFGPGTRLTVL.

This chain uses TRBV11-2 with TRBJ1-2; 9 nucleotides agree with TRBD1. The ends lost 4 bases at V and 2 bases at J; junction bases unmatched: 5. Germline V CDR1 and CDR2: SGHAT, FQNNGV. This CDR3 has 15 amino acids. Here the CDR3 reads CASSSAGQGNYGYTF. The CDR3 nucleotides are TGTGCCAGCAGCTCCGCGGGACAGGGCAACTATGGCTACACCTTC.

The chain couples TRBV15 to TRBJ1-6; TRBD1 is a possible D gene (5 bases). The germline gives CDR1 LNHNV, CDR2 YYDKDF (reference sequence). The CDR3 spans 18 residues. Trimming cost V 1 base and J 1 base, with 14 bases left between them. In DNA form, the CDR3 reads TGTGCCACCAGCAGAGCCCCCCTCACAGGTTCCTATAATTCACCCCTCCACTTT. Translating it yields CATSRAPLTGSYNSPLHF.

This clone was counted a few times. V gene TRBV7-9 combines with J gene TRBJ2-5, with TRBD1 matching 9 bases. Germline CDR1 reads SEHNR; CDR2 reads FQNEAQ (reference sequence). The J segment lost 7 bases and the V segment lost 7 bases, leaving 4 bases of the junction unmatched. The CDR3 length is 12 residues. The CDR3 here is CASTQTGGTQYF. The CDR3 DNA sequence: TGTGCCAGCACTCAGACAGGGGGGACCCAGTACTTC.

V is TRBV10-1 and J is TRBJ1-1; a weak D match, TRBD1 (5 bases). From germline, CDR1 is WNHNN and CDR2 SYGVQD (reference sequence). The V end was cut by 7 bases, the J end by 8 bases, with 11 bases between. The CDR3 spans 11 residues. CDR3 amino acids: CASNGGGEAFF. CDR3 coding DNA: TGCGCCAGCAATGGGGGGGGAGAAGCTTTCTTT.

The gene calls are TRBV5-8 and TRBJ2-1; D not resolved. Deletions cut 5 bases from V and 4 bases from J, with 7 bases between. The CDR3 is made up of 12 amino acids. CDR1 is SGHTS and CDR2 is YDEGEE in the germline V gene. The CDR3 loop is CASSSQYNEQFF. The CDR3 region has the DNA TGTGCCAGCAGTTCACAATACAATGAGCAGTTCTTC.

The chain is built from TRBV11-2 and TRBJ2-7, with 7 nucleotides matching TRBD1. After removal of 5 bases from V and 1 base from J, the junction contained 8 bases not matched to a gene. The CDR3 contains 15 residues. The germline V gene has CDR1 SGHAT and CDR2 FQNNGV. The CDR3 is CASSISTGLSYEQYF. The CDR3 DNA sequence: TGTGCCAGCAGCATCTCGACAGGGTTGTCCTACGAGCAGTACTTC.

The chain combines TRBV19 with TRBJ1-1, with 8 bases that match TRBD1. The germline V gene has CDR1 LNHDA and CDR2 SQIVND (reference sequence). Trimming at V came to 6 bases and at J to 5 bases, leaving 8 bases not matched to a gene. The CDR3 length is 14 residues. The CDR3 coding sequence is TGTGCCAGTAGGGCGGACAGGGCGAGGACTGAAGCTTTCTTT. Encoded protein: CASRADRARTEAFF.

The CDR3 sequence: CASKRGLADTGELFF. In nucleotides, the CDR3 is TGTGCCAGCAAGAGAGGCTTGGCGGACACCGGGGAGCTGTTTTTT. The chain has TRBV6-5 and TRBJ2-2; D is undetermined. The V and J ends lost 7 bases and 3 bases respectively, with 15 bases between them. This CDR3 contains 15 residues. CDR1 and CDR2 from the germline V gene are MNHEY and SVGAGI.

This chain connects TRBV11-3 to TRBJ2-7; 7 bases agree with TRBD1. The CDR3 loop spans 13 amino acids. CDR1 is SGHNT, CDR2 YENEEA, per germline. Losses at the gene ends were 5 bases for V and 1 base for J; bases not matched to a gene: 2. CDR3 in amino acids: CASSGGQSYEQYF. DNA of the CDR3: TGTGCCAGCAGCGGGGGACAGTCCTACGAGCAGTACTTC.

The CDR3 region is CASSQDGQSSYNSPLHF. The CDR3 DNA is TGCGCCAGCAGCCAAGATGGACAGAGCTCCTATAATTCACCCCTCCACTTT. The rearrangement uses TRBV4-3 and TRBJ1-6; the D gene is possibly TRBD1 (6 bases). Deletions cut 0 bases from V and 0 bases from J, with 9 bases between. The germline gives CDR1 LGHNA, CDR2 YSLEER. The CDR3 length is 17 residues.

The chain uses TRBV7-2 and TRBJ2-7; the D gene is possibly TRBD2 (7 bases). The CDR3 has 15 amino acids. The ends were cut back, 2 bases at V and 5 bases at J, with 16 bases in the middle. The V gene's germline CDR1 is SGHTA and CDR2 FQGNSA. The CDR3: CASSLRGGNDHEQYF. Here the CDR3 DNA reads TGTGCCAGCAGCTTAAGGGGGGGGAATGACCACGAGCAGTACTTC.

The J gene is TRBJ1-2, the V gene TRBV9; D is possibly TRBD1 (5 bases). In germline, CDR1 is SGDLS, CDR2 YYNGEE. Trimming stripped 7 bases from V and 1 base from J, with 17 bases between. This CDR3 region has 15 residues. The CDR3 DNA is TGTGCCAGCCGGGGCGGGGGGGGATATAACTATGGCTACACCTTC. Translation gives CASRGGGGYNYGYTF.

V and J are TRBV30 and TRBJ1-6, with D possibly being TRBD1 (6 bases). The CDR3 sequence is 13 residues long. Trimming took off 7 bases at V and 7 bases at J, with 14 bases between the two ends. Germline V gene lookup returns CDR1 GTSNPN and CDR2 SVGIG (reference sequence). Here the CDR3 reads CASQGQVNSPLHF. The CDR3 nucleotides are TGTGCCTCACAGGGACAAGTGAATTCACCCCTCCACTTT.

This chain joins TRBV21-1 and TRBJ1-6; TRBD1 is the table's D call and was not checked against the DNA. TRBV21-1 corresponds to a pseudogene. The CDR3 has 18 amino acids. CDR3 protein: CASPKKGTVNLYNSPLHF. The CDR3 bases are TGTGCCAGCCCCAAGAAGGGGACAGTCAATTTATATAATTCACCCCTCCACTTT.

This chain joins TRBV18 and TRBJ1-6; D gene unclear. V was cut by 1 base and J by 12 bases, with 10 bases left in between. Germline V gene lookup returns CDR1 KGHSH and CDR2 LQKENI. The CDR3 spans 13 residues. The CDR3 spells CASSPQLGKPLHF. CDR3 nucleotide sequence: TGTGCCAGCTCACCACAACTAGGGAAACCCCTCCACTTT.

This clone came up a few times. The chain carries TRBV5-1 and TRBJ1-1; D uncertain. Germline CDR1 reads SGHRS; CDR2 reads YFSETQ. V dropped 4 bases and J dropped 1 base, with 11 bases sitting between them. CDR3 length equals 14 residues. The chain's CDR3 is CASSPEATNTEAFF. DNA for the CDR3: TGCGCCAGCAGCCCCGAAGCCACGAACACTGAAGCTTTCTTT.

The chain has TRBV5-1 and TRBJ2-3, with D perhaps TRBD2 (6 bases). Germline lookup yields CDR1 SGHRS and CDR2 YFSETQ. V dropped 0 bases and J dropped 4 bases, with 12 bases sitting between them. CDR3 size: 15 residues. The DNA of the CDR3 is TGCGCCAGCAGCTTGGAGGGACCTAGCGCAGATACGCAGTATTTT. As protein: CASSLEGPSADTQYF.

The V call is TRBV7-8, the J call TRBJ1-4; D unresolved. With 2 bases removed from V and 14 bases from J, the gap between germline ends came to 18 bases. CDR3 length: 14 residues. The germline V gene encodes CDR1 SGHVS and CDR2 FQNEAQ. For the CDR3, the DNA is TGTGCCAGCAGCTTAAAGTCTGCGGAGTTCGGGCTGTTTTTT. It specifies CASSLKSAEFGLFF.

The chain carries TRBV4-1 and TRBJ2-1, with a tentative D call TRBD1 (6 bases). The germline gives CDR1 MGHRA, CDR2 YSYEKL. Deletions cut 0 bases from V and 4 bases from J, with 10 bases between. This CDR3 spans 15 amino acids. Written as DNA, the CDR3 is TGCGCCAGCAGCCAAGACAGGGGAGTATACAATGAGCAGTTCTTC. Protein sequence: CASSQDRGVYNEQFF.

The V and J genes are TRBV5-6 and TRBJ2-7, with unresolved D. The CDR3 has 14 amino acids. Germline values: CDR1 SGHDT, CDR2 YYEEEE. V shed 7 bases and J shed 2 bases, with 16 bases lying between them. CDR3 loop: CASATYGVTYEQYF. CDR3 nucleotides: TGTGCCAGCGCTACCTATGGAGTTACCTACGAGCAGTACTTC.

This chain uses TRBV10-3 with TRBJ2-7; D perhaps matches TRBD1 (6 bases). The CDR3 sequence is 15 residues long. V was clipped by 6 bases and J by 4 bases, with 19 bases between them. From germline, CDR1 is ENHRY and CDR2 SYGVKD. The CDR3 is CAIRATGYGVYEQYF. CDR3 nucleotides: TGTGCCATCAGAGCTACAGGGTACGGGGTTTACGAGCAGTACTTC.

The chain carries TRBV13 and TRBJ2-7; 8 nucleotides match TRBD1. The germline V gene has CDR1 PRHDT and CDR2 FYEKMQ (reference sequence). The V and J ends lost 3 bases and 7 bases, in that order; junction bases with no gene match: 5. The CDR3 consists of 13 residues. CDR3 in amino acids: CASSFGTGKEQYF. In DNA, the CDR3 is TGTGCCAGCAGCTTCGGGACAGGCAAGGAGCAGTACTTC.

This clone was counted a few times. CDR3 protein: CASRGTGSEQFF. The DNA of the CDR3 is TGTGCCAGCCGGGGGACAGGGAGTGAGCAGTTCTTC. This sequence joins TRBV2 and TRBJ2-1, with 9 bases identical to TRBD1. With V trimmed by 8 bases and J by 9 bases, 5 bases remained unmatched. CDR1 SNHLY and CDR2 FYNNEI come from the germline V gene. The CDR3 totals 12 residues.

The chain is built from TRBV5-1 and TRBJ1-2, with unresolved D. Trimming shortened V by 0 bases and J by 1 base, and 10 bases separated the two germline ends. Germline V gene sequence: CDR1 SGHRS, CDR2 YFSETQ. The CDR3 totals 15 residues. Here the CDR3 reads CASSLAGEVNYGYTF. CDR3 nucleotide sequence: TGCGCCAGCAGCTTGGCCGGGGAAGTTAACTATGGCTACACCTTC. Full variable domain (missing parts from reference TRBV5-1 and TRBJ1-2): KAGVTQTPRYLIKTRGQQVTLSCSPISGHRSVSWYQQTPGQGLQFLFEYFSETQRNKGNFPGRFSGRQFSNSRSEMNVSTLELGDSALYLCASSLAGEVNYGYTFGSGTRLTVV.

The CDR3 region has the DNA TGTGCCAGCAGCTTTGAGGGCTACGAGCAGTACTTC. Its translation: CASSFEGYEQYF. The chain carries TRBV7-9 and TRBJ2-7; D perhaps matches TRBD2 (5 bases). This CDR3 is 12 amino acids long. Trimming removed 3 bases from V and 3 bases from J, with 6 bases in between. The germline CDR1 and CDR2 sequences are SEHNR and FQNEAQ (reference sequence).

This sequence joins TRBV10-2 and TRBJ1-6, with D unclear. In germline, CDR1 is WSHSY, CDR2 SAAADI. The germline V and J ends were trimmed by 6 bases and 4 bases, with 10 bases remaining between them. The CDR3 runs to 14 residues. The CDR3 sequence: CASRGSIYNSPLHF. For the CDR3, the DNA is TGCGCCAGCAGGGGCAGCATTTATAATTCACCCCTCCACTTT.

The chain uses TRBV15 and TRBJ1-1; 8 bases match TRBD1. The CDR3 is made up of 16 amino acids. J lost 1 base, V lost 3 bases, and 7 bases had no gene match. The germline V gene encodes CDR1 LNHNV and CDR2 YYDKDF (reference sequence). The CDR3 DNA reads TGTGCCACCAGCAGGGACAGGGCGAACTCGAACACTGAAGCTTTCTTT. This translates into CATSRDRANSNTEAFF. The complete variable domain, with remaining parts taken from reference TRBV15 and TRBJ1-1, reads DAMVIQNPRYQVTQFGKPVTLSCSQTLNHNVMYWYQQKSSQAPKLLFHYYDKDFNNEADTPDNFQSRRPNTSFCFLDIRSPGLGDTAMYLCATSRDRANSNTEAFFGQGTRLTVV.